This paragraph covers one T cell receptor (beta chain) sequence. Its antigen remains unknown. PBMCs numbering at least 6 million were isolated per sample. This sample was included in a study of blood T cells in healthy people across ages. The authors ran a second PCR of 7 to 11 cycles using a sample-barcoded 5' primer and a J-beta primer mix. Each CDR3 protein gets one entry after TCRdb re-called the 5' RACE reads with MiXCR. The data contain about 590,000 distinct CDR3 sequences, less than 35% of them singletons. Study findings and constraints: No conclusive comparison of naive versus antigen-experienced cells was possible with unsorted PBMCs. Compared with aged donors, long-lived donors showed fewer expanded clones, suggesting selection. Underestimates were what the diversity estimates from one million T cells were considered to be.

The sequence derives from a woman older than 75 in good health. Specimen: blood.

CDR3 loop: CASSEAGAGLDGELFF. The CDR3 bases are TGTGCCAGCAGTGAAGCGGGTGCAGGGCTTGACGGGGAGCTGTTTTTT. V gene TRBV2 combines with J gene TRBJ2-2; a possible D gene is TRBD1 (5 bases). V was shortened by 0 bases and J by 7 bases, with 15 bases between the two germline ends. The CDR3 is made up of 16 amino acids. Germline CDR1 SNHLY, CDR2 FYNNEI. The whole variable domain, remainder taken from reference TRBV2 and TRBJ2-2, is EPEVTQTPSHQVTQMGQEVILRCVPISNHLYFYWYRQILGQKVEFLVSFYNNEISEKSEIFDDQFSVERPDGSNFTLKIRSTKLEDSAMYFCASSEAGAGLDGELFFGEGSRLTVL.